This T cell receptor beta chain was recorded in a study of cytomegalovirus exposure and HLA in healthy donors. At sampling all donors were nominally healthy, likely with unrecorded immune exposures. In the PCR, 60 Vbeta and 13 Jbeta primers were used. The data were produced by immunoSEQ multiplex PCR, yet TCRdb's version contains in-frame clones alone and is incomplete. The sample holds around 90,000 clones, 86% seen once. V lost 1 base and J 5 bases, leaving 11 bases between the germline ends. Germline CDR1 PRHDT, CDR2 FYEKMQ (reference sequence). The length of the CDR3 is 14 residues. This TCR was sampled from a man aged 30-40 years in good health and CMV-seropositive. The chain uses TRBV13 and TRBJ1-1; D possibly corresponds to TRBD1 (5 bases). Input material: PBMCs. In nucleotides, the CDR3 is TGTGCCAGCAGCTTAGTGGGGGGGGAGACTGAAGCTTTCTTT. Translation: CASSLVGGETEAFF.